In this sample, the clone carrying this T cell receptor (beta chain) turned up a few times. Its matching antigen is unknown. The record originates from a study of shared clonotypes between healthy human individuals. Study-level results: Naive subsets typically showed greater estimated richness than memory subsets. Clonotypes shared by all four donors outscored non-shared clonotypes in generation probability. Sorted-subset samples were not fully sequenced, rarefaction indicated.

There are 14 residues in the CDR3. V gave up 2 bases and J gave up 0 bases, with 9 bases separating them. Per the germline V gene, CDR1 is SGHNT and CDR2 is YYREEE (reference sequence). Naive CD4+ cells were CD45RA-selected; the remaining cells were memory. TCRdb's copy holds only in-frame clones and misses some; the assay was immunoSEQ multiplex PCR. This repertoire shows some 240,000 clones, 65% found once; its top ten account for around 10%. The receptor's source is a young man in good health. The specimen was memory CD4+ T cells sorted from blood. Regarding subset: CD45RA-negative fraction. J is TRBJ2-7 and V is TRBV5-4; no clear D gene. The CDR3 protein is CASSLDLSSYEQYF. The CDR3 DNA reads as TGTGCCAGCAGCTTAGACTTGAGCTCCTACGAGCAGTACTTC.